Listed below are T cell receptor beta chains from one sample, sequenced in a study of T cell responses to AZD1222 COVID-19 vaccine. Generated by immunoSEQ multiplex PCR, the TCRdb table keeps only in-frame clones and is missing some. Of about 99,000 clones listed, 87% are singletons. The sample was peripheral blood, taken on day 0 of AZD1222 vaccination. The source is an adult in good health. Each CDR3 is given with its conserved first and last residue. D genes are given only for firm matches. Size is omitted from some rows. Given values are once, few, many or a class for expanded clones.

>few|TRBJ1-5|TRBV19|-
CASSRRGAGNQPQHF
TGTGCCAGTAGTAGGAGGGGGGCGGGCAATCAGCCCCAGCATTTT
>-|TRBJ1-2|TRBV30|-
CAWSVGTLVNYGYTF
TGTGCCTGGAGTGTCGGGACTCTAGTTAACTATGGCTACACCTTC
>-|TRBJ1-2|TRBV6-4|-
CASSHYGYTF
TGTGCCAGCAGTCACTATGGCTACACCTTC
>-|TRBJ2-3|TRBV5-5|-
CASSPENSGYTDTQYF
TGTGCCAGCAGCCCCGAGAATAGCGGCTACACAGATACGCAGTATTTT
>-|TRBJ2-5|TRBV6-2/TRBV6-3|-
CASSRQASRETQYF
TGTGCCAGCAGTCGACAGGCCTCAAGGGAGACCCAGTACTTC
>few|TRBJ1-2|TRBV12-3/TRBV12-4|-
CASRRIYGYTF
TGTGCCAGCAGAAGAATTTATGGCTACACCTTC
>-|TRBJ2-3|TRBV9|TRBD2
CASSFQGGRGDTQYF
TGTGCCAGCAGCTTCCAGGGCGGGAGGGGTGATACGCAGTATTTT
>-|TRBJ2-7|TRBV18|TRBD1
CASSPGQGATYEQYF
TGTGCCAGCTCACCAGGACAGGGAGCAACCTACGAGCAGTACTTC
>-|TRBJ1-3|TRBV9|-
CASSVEGGSYSGNTIYF
TGTGCCAGCAGCGTAGAAGGGGGTTCCTACTCTGGAAACACCATATATTTT
>-|TRBJ2-3|TRBV12-5|TRBD2
CASGRTSGRGTDTQYF
TGTGCTAGTGGCCGTACTAGCGGGAGGGGAACAGATACGCAGTATTTT
>-|TRBJ1-3|TRBV14|-
CASSQVGFGNTIYF
TGTGCCAGCAGCCAAGTGGGGTTTGGAAACACCATATATTTT
>-|TRBJ1-2|TRBV14|-
CASSQSPGAGYTF
TGTGCCAGCAGCCAATCCCCGGGGGCTGGCTACACCTTC
>-|TRBJ2-5|TRBV9|-
CASSVSAWGETQYF
TGTGCCAGCAGCGTAAGCGCATGGGGAGAGACCCAGTACTTC
>-|TRBJ2-7|TRBV5-6|-
CASSLGRAYEQYF
TGTGCCAGCAGCTTGGGGAGGGCCTACGAGCAGTACTTC
>-|TRBJ2-1|TRBV27|-
CASLGSDEQFF
TGTGCCAGCCTAGGCAGCGATGAGCAGTTCTTC
>-|TRBJ1-2|TRBV6-2/TRBV6-3|-
CASSQNYGYTF
TGTGCCAGCAGCCAGAACTATGGCTACACCTTC
>-|TRBJ2-2|TRBV7-3|-
CASSYSPNTGELFF
TGTGCCAGCAGCTACTCCCCAAACACCGGGGAGCTGTTTTTT
>-|TRBJ1-4|TRBV7-3|-
CASSLSMATNEKLFF
TGTGCCAGCAGCTTAAGTATGGCTACTAATGAAAAACTGTTTTTT
>-|TRBJ1-2|TRBV9|TRBD1
CASSAQGARGYTF
TGTGCCAGCAGCGCGCAGGGGGCGCGGGGCTACACCTTC
>-|TRBJ2-3|TRBV7-2|-
CASSLVLAGDTQYF
TGTGCCAGCAGCTTAGTACTAGCAGGAGATACGCAGTATTTT
>-|TRBJ2-2|TRBV7-8|TRBD2
CASSLPSGAPNTGELFF
TGTGCCAGCAGCTTGCCTAGCGGTGCCCCGAACACCGGGGAGCTGTTTTTT
>-|TRBJ2-3|TRBV7-8|-
CASSLVQGGLGTDTQYF
TGTGCCAGCAGCTTAGTTCAGGGGGGATTAGGCACAGATACGCAGTATTTT
>-|TRBJ1-4|TRBV4-3|-
CASSQGVGEKLFF
TGCGCCAGCAGCCAGGGGGTGGGAGAAAAACTGTTTTTT
>-|TRBJ1-4|TRBV7-8|TRBD1
CASSSAQGAGEKLFF
TGTGCCAGCAGCTCAGCCCAGGGGGCCGGAGAAAAACTGTTTTTT
>-|TRBJ1-5|TRBV2|TRBD1
CASSPGTGFNQPQHF
TGTGCCAGCAGTCCCGGGACAGGGTTCAATCAGCCCCAGCATTTT
>once|TRBJ2-5|TRBV5-6|TRBD1
CASSSQTGQETQYF
TGTGCCAGCAGCTCCCAGACAGGGCAAGAGACCCAGTACTTC
>-|TRBJ2-3|TRBV2|-
CASDRGSGGDTQYF
TGTGCCAGCGACCGGGGATCCGGTGGAGATACGCAGTATTTT
>-|TRBJ1-5|TRBV6-1|-
CASSESAISNQPQHF
TGTGCCAGCAGTGAGTCCGCCATTAGCAATCAGCCCCAGCATTTT
>-|TRBJ2-1|TRBV15|TRBD2
CATSTTSGGYNEQFF
TGTGCCACCAGCACTACTAGCGGCGGTTACAATGAGCAGTTCTTC
>-|TRBJ2-1|TRBV5-5|-
CASSLGPGTHNEQFF
TGTGCCAGCAGCTTGGGACCAGGGACTCACAATGAGCAGTTCTTC
>-|TRBJ1-2|TRBV18|-
CASSPPARLPADYGYTF
TGTGCCAGCTCACCACCGGCCAGGCTCCCGGCCGACTATGGCTACACCTTC
>-|TRBJ2-3|TRBV21-1|-
CASSKDNNTDTQYF
TGTGCCAGCAGCAAAGATAACAACACAGATACGCAGTATTTT
>-|TRBJ2-7|TRBV7-3|TRBD1
CASSLDRNSYEQYF
TGTGCCAGCAGCCTGGACAGGAACTCTTACGAGCAGTACTTC
>-|TRBJ2-5|TRBV29-1|-
CSVAPGTPETQYF
TGCAGCGTTGCCCCCGGGACCCCAGAGACCCAGTACTTC
>once|TRBJ1-5|TRBV2|TRBD1
CASSGTGGRQPQHF
TGTGCCAGCAGCGGGACAGGGGGCCGTCAGCCCCAGCATTTT
>-|TRBJ2-3|TRBV5-1|-
CASSLGRTDPDTQYF
TGCGCCAGCAGCTTGGGTCGGACAGATCCAGATACGCAGTATTTT
>-|TRBJ1-2|TRBV3-1/TRBV3-2|-
CASSKEGAGGRHGYTF
TGTGCCAGCAGCAAAGAGGGTGCCGGGGGTCGTCATGGCTACACCTTC
>-|TRBJ1-1|TRBV27|TRBD1
CASSSRTGLNTEAFF
TGTGCCAGCAGTTCCCGGACAGGGTTGAACACTGAAGCTTTCTTT
>once|TRBJ1-1|TRBV19|TRBD1
CASRTRGRGNEAFF
TGTGCCAGTAGGACCCGAGGCAGGGGGAATGAAGCTTTCTTT
>-|TRBJ1-1|TRBV5-4|-
CASSVRQTGNTEAFF
TGTGCCAGCAGCGTAAGACAAACGGGGAACACTGAAGCTTTCTTT
>few|TRBJ2-1|TRBV7-9|TRBD2
CASSPGLAHEQFF
TGTGCCAGCAGCCCTGGACTAGCTCATGAGCAGTTCTTC
>-|TRBJ1-2|TRBV5-6|TRBD1
CASSSWTGLLGYGYTF
TGTGCCAGCAGCTCTTGGACAGGGCTCCTAGGCTATGGCTACACCTTC
>-|TRBJ1-1|TRBV6-5|TRBD1
CASSYSGTGNTEAFF
TGTGCCAGCAGTTACTCTGGGACAGGGAACACTGAAGCTTTCTTT
>once|TRBJ2-3|TRBV9|-
CASTMGSHTDTQYF
TGTGCCAGCACTATGGGCAGTCACACAGATACGCAGTATTTT
>-|TRBJ2-1|TRBV2|TRBD2
CASYGGEYNEQFF
TGTGCCAGCTACGGGGGGGAGTACAATGAGCAGTTCTTC
>-|TRBJ1-4|TRBV27|-
CASSPIDGGANEKLFF
TGTGCCAGCAGTCCAATCGACGGGGGCGCTAATGAAAAACTGTTTTTT
>once|TRBJ1-6|TRBV27|-
CASSLRGALFSPLHF
TGTGCCAGCAGTTTACGGGGGGCTCTATTCTCACCCCTCCACTTT
>few|TRBJ2-7|TRBV10-3|-
CAISESNTALVEQYF
TGTGCCATCAGTGAGTCGAACACGGCACTGGTCGAGCAGTACTTC
>-|TRBJ1-2|TRBV19|-
CASYWTLRGSNYGYTF
TGTGCCAGCTATTGGACTCTCAGAGGCTCTAACTATGGCTACACCTTC
>-|TRBJ1-4|TRBV10-3|TRBD1
CATRGVTNEKLFF
TGTGCCACCAGGGGGGTGACTAATGAAAAACTGTTTTTT
>-|TRBJ2-4|TRBV5-4|-
CASSLRNIQYF
TGTGCCAGCAGCTTGAGAAACATTCAGTACTTC